These 19 T cell receptor beta chains originate from one sample sequenced in a study of CD4 T cell repertoires in COVID-19. Sequencing was done directly on freshly isolated, uncultured memory T cells. The data were produced by immunoSEQ multiplex PCR, yet TCRdb's version contains in-frame clones alone and is incomplete. The sample lists about 24,000 clones, nearly 95% occurring once. The input for sequencing was circulating follicular helper CD4+ T cells (cTfh) from blood, taken before the COVID-19 pandemic. The receptors here all came from a human donor who had COVID-19.

The J gene is TRBJ1-2, the V gene TRBV4-2; D might be TRBD1 (5 bases). Deletions cut 0 bases from V and 5 bases from J, with 22 bases between. This CDR3 is built from 18 residues. Germline values: CDR1 LGHNA, CDR2 YNFKEQ. The CDR3 region has the DNA TGTGCCAGCAGCCAAGAATTCAGAGGCGTCGGGGGGGGATATGGCTACACCTTC. This codes for CASSQEFRGVGGGYGYTF.

The rearrangement links TRBV2 to TRBJ1-2; 10 nucleotides agree with TRBD1. The V gene end was trimmed by 4 bases and the J gene end by 2 bases; junction bases not matched to a gene: 13. The CDR3 has 18 amino acids. Germline CDR1 SNHLY, CDR2 FYNNEI. The CDR3 loop reads CASSVARQGARRNYGYTF. The CDR3, as DNA: TGTGCCAGCAGTGTGGCAAGACAGGGGGCGCGGAGGAACTATGGCTACACCTTC.

The sample holds a few counts of this clone. The chain employs TRBV9 and TRBJ2-7; TRBD2 might be the D (5 bases). The CDR3 length is 15 residues. Trimming took 2 bases from V and 1 from J, leaving 13 bases between them. CDR1 and CDR2 from the germline V gene are SGDLS and YYNGEE. The CDR3 sequence: CASSVSSGISYEQYF. The CDR3 DNA is TGTGCCAGCAGCGTTTCAAGCGGAATTTCCTACGAGCAGTACTTC. The variable domain in full, completed from reference TRBV9 and TRBJ2-7, reads DSGVTQTPKHLITATGQRVTLRCSPRSGDLSVYWYQQSLDQGLQFLIQYYNGEERAKGNILERFSAQQFPDLHSELNLSSLELGDSALYFCASSVSSGISYEQYFGPGTRLTVT.

J is TRBJ1-2 and V is TRBV2; no firm D call. Trimming removed 5 bases from V and 2 bases from J, with 9 bases in between. The CDR3 covers 13 residues. The germline V gene encodes CDR1 SNHLY and CDR2 FYNNEI. The CDR3, as DNA: TGTGCCAGCAGTCCCGACAAGAACTATGGCTACACCTTC. Residues: CASSPDKNYGYTF. Variable domain in full (rest from reference TRBV2 and TRBJ1-2): EPEVTQTPSHQVTQMGQEVILRCVPISNHLYFYWYRQILGQKVEFLVSFYNNEISEKSEIFDDQFSVERPDGSNFTLKIRSTKLEDSAMYFCASSPDKNYGYTFGSGTRLTVV.

The J gene is TRBJ2-3, the V gene TRBV5-1; maybe TRBD1 (6 bases). CDR1 is SGHRS, CDR2 YFSETQ, per germline. The V gene lost 5 bases and the J gene lost 5 bases, with 21 bases spanning the gap. The CDR3 extends over 16 amino acids. The CDR3 loop is CASREQASQGGDTQYF. As DNA, the CDR3 is TGCGCCAGCAGGGAACAGGCCTCACAGGGTGGAGATACGCAGTATTTT.

The V call is TRBV5-1, the J call TRBJ2-1, with 12 bases aligning to TRBD2. V trimming: 4 bases; J trimming: 9 bases; junction bases outside the gene matches: 11. There are 16 residues in the CDR3. Germline V lookup: CDR1 SGHRS, CDR2 YFSETQ. This CDR3 is CASSELPSGGATEQFF. The CDR3 nucleotides read TGCGCCAGCAGCGAACTTCCTAGCGGGGGGGCGACTGAGCAGTTCTTC.

The chain employs TRBV6-1 and TRBJ2-2; D perhaps matches TRBD1 (5 bases). V gave up 8 bases and J gave up 6 bases, with 13 bases separating them. CDR3 size: 13 residues. CDR1 and CDR2 (germline): MNHNS, SASEGT. The DNA of the CDR3 is TGTGCCAGCGGAAGGGCAGGGCCCGGGGAGCTGTTTTTT. Protein sequence: CASGRAGPGELFF.

This chain joins TRBV9 and TRBJ1-1; D gene ambiguous. The CDR3 covers 14 residues. Germline lookup yields CDR1 SGDLS and CDR2 YYNGEE. Trimming cost V 4 bases and J 4 bases, with 14 bases left between them. The CDR3 loop reads CASSPNVGPTEAFF. In DNA form, the CDR3 reads TGTGCCAGCAGCCCTAATGTTGGGCCCACTGAAGCTTTCTTT.

The genes are TRBV6-5 and TRBJ2-2; 12 bases agree with TRBD2. The germline CDR1 and CDR2 sequences are MNHEY and SVGAGI. The V gene end was trimmed by 6 bases and the J gene end by 3 bases; junction bases not matched to a gene: 2. The CDR3 has 15 residues. CDR3 nucleotides: TGTGCCAGCAGAAGGACTAGCGGGGACACCGGGGAGCTGTTTTTT. Translated: CASRRTSGDTGELFF.

This clone came up once. This chain links TRBV5-6 with TRBJ1-1; D unresolved. This CDR3 has 13 residues. V was pared by 4 bases and J by 5 bases, with 12 bases between. Germline values: CDR1 SGHDT, CDR2 YYEEEE. In nucleotides, the CDR3 is TGTGCCAGCAGCCGTCCGGTCACGACTGAAGCTTTCTTT. Translated: CASSRPVTTEAFF.

The chain employs TRBV5-1 and TRBJ2-7, with 8 bases matching TRBD2. The trim removed 0 bases at V and 0 bases at J, leaving 11 bases unmatched. Germline V lookup: CDR1 SGHRS, CDR2 YFSETQ. The CDR3 runs 18 residues. CDR3 nucleotides: TGCGCCAGCAGCTTGGCCATAAGCGGGGGCTTAAGCTCCTACGAGCAGTACTTC. It specifies CASSLAISGGLSSYEQYF.

Here the CDR3 DNA reads TGTGCCAGTGAAAGGAGCGACTCTGGGGCCAACGTCCTGACTTTC. Translated, it gives CASERSDSGANVLTF. The chain employs TRBV19 and TRBJ2-6; no reliable D call. The CDR3 runs to 15 residues. V shed 8 bases and J shed 0 bases, with 11 bases lying between them. Germline CDR1 LNHDA, CDR2 SQIVND (reference sequence).

The table lists this clone with a few counts. The J gene is TRBJ2-7, the V gene TRBV5-1; tentative D call: TRBD1 (6 bases). Germline loops: CDR1 SGHRS, CDR2 YFSETQ. V gave up 5 bases and J gave up 3 bases, with 15 bases separating them. The CDR3 spans 14 residues. The CDR3 DNA reads TGCGCCAGCAGGAGGGCACTACAGGGCTACGAGCAGTACTTC. Protein sequence: CASRRALQGYEQYF. Drawing the rest from reference TRBV5-1 and TRBJ2-7, the complete variable domain is KAGVTQTPRYLIKTRGQQVTLSCSPISGHRSVSWYQQTPGQGLQFLFEYFSETQRNKGNFPGRFSGRQFSNSRSEMNVSTLELGDSALYLCASRRALQGYEQYFGPGTRLTVT.

The chain recombines TRBV11-3 with TRBJ1-1; the D gene is possibly TRBD1 (5 bases). V lost 5 bases to trimming and J lost 4 bases, with 14 bases between them. The CDR3 covers 14 residues. CDR1 SGHNT and CDR2 YENEEA come from the germline V gene. The CDR3 here is CASSPSGWVTEAFF. The CDR3 bases are TGTGCCAGCAGCCCTTCAGGGTGGGTCACTGAAGCTTTCTTT.

There are a few counts of this clone. The chain uses TRBV2 and TRBJ2-3; TRBD2 agrees at 7 bases. Germline CDR1 and CDR2: SNHLY and FYNNEI. V lost 5 bases and J lost 1; bases outside the gene matches: 6. The CDR3 contains 15 residues. The CDR3 is CASSFSGPRTDTQYF. The CDR3 DNA follows: TGTGCCAGCAGTTTTAGCGGGCCCCGCACAGATACGCAGTATTTT. The full variable domain, its missing parts supplied by reference TRBV2 and TRBJ2-3, is EPEVTQTPSHQVTQMGQEVILRCVPISNHLYFYWYRQILGQKVEFLVSFYNNEISEKSEIFDDQFSVERPDGSNFTLKIRSTKLEDSAMYFCASSFSGPRTDTQYFGPGTRLTVL.

V gene TRBV7-2 combines with J gene TRBJ2-5; D remains ambiguous. This CDR3 is 14 amino acids long. The germline gives CDR1 SGHTA, CDR2 FQGNSA. V dropped 5 bases and J dropped 2 bases, with 12 bases sitting between them. In nucleotides, the CDR3 is TGTGCCAGCAGCCTTGGTCGGGTACAAGAGACCCAGTACTTC. Its protein is CASSLGRVQETQYF.

Turning to this clone: The junction and the germline gene differ at one end; a read error may be behind it. J is TRBJ2-7 and V is TRBV28; 7 positions agree with TRBD1. CDR1 and CDR2 (germline): MDHEN, SYDVKM. There are 13 residues in the CDR3. For the CDR3, the DNA is TGTGCCAGCAGTCCTTCCCCGGACAGGCCGGCGGGCTTC. Amino acids: CASSPSPDRPAGF.

This chain links TRBV4-1 with TRBJ2-7; TRBD1 agrees at 12 bases. The CDR3 totals 19 residues. The ends lost 3 bases at V and 2 bases at J; junction bases unmatched: 14. CDR1 is MGHRA and CDR2 is YSYEKL in the germline V gene. The CDR3 sequence is CASSQTTTGQGAITYEQYF. The CDR3 DNA reads as TGCGCCAGCAGCCAGACCACGACGGGACAGGGGGCTATTACCTACGAGCAGTACTTC.

The chain combines TRBV28 with TRBJ1-2; D remains unclear. V gave up 10 bases and J gave up 4 bases, with 16 bases separating them. Germline V gene data show CDR1 as MDHEN and CDR2 as SYDVKM. The CDR3 has 13 residues. The CDR3 nucleotides read TGTGCCACACGATTACAGCTTGCCTATGGCTACACCTTC. Translating gives CATRLQLAYGYTF.